The 4 T cell receptor beta chains presented below share a single source sample, sequenced in a study of T cell repertoires in cytomegalovirus infection. Each CDR3 protein gets one entry after TCRdb re-called the reads with MiXCR. The profile covers 400,000 or so distinct CDR3 sequences, with over 15% appearing a single time and 7.5% to 9.5% taken by the ten largest. Sample: PBMCs. The receptors come from a human donor in good health (CMV status not recorded). Some clones in this sample may be carry-over from other donors' samples.

This chain joins TRBV5-3 and TRBJ1-1, with TRBD1 as a possible D gene (5 bases). TRBV5-3 is flagged as an ORF with uncertain function. This CDR3 region has 13 residues. V was clipped by 8 bases and J by 8 bases, with 19 bases between them. CDR3 in amino acids: CASSFAGGREAFF. In DNA form, the CDR3 reads TGTGCCAGCAGTTTCGCCGGGGGTAGGGAAGCTTTCTTT.

V gene TRBV20-1 combines with J gene TRBJ2-3; D assignment may be TRBD1 or TRBD2 (5 bases each). Trimming cost V 1 base and J 2 bases, with 31 bases left between them. Germline CDR1 and CDR2: DFQATT and SNEGSKA (reference sequence). The CDR3 covers 21 residues. CDR3 in DNA: TGCAGTGCTAGAGTCTTAACGATGAGAGGGGCCCATTCCATCCCCACAGATACGCAGTATTTT. It translates to CSARVLTMRGAHSIPTDTQYF.

This clonotype was counted between two and nine times. V and J are TRBV11-2 and TRBJ1-4, with D maybe TRBD1 (5 bases). Trimming stripped 2 bases from V and 3 bases from J, with 10 bases between. The CDR3 is 15 residues long. Germline V gene data show CDR1 as SGHAT and CDR2 as FQNNGV. The CDR3 spells CASSLLGHPNEKLFF. In DNA, the CDR3 is TGTGCCAGCAGCTTACTCGGACACCCTAATGAAAAACTGTTTTTT.

The chain links TRBV6-5 to TRBJ1-4; TRBD1 agrees at 7 bases. This CDR3 region has 14 residues. Germline CDR1 MNHEY, CDR2 SVGAGI. The junction had 6 bases not matched to a gene; V was cut back by 4 bases and J by 7 bases. CDR3 bases: TGTGCCAGCAGTTCCACCCGACAGGGTGAAAAACTGTTTTTT. This sequence encodes CASSSTRQGEKLFF.